These 8 T cell receptor beta chains were all obtained from the same sample, sequenced in a study of T cells in Graves' hyperthyroidism and ophthalmopathy (dated by TCRdb to the late 2010s). The library was prepared using multiplex PCR. TCRdb records Illumina HiSeq 2000 as the sequencer. The TCR beta CDR3 regions were amplified from RNA transcripts. For the first round of RT-PCR on the TCR CDR3, the HTBI primer set was used together with the Qiagen OneStep RT-PCR kit. The public reads were reprocessed in TCRdb via fastp at Q25 and MiXCR, keeping in-frame beta chains. For every CDR3 protein sequence, its rows merge into one entry that carries the most common genes and DNA. Recorded for this sample are about 420,000 distinct CDR3 sequences; about a sixth of them occurred a single time. The top ten hold just under 8% of the sample. Sequencing was carried out using blood. The receptor source for this set is a woman aged 18-29 years with Graves' hyperthyroidism.

This clonotype occurred many times. The V gene is TRBV7-6, the J gene TRBJ2-1; 10 bases match TRBD2. There are 15 residues in the CDR3. Germline CDR1 reads SGHVS; CDR2 reads FNYEAQ. Trimming removed 0 bases from V and 8 bases from J; junction bases left unmatched: 4. The DNA of the CDR3 is TGTGCCAGCAGCTTAGCTAGCGGGGGGCCGTATGAGCAGTTCTTC. Protein sequence: CASSLASGGPYEQFF.

This clonotype was detected many times. V is TRBV7-9 and J is TRBJ1-2; D gene unclear. V was clipped by 1 base and J by 4 bases, with 13 bases between them. This CDR3 is built from 15 residues. Germline CDR1 reads SEHNR; CDR2 reads FQNEAQ (reference sequence). This CDR3 is CASSLDGLEAYGYTF. CDR3 sequence (DNA): TGTGCCAGCAGCTTAGATGGCCTCGAGGCCTATGGCTACACCTTC.

This clonotype was seen only once. The chain joins TRBV6-1 to TRBJ2-3; 14 nucleotides agree with TRBD2. With V trimmed by 8 bases and J by 4 bases, 2 bases remained unmatched. The CDR3 totals 14 residues. From germline, CDR1 is MNHNS and CDR2 SASEGT. This CDR3 reads CASPTSGRADTQYF. The CDR3 bases are TGTGCCAGCCCGACTAGCGGGAGGGCAGATACGCAGTATTTT.

J is TRBJ2-3 and V is TRBV13, with TRBD2 as a possible D gene (7 bases). The CDR3 contains 19 residues. Trimming took off 5 bases at V and 1 base at J, with 25 bases between the two ends. Germline assignment: CDR1 PRHDT and CDR2 FYEKMQ (reference sequence). As DNA, the CDR3 is TGTGCCAGCAGCCCCGTATGGAGGGGGGGCCCTGAAGGCACAGATACGCAGTATTTT. Residues: CASSPVWRGGPEGTDTQYF.

This chain uses TRBV20-1 with TRBJ2-3; 10 bases are a match to TRBD2. V shed 1 base, J shed 1 base, and the junction held 11 bases outside the gene matches. From germline, CDR1 is DFQATT and CDR2 SNEGSKA (reference sequence). The CDR3 sequence is 18 residues long. The CDR3 region is CSARVGEVGLAGTDTQYF. The CDR3 DNA reads as TGCAGTGCTAGAGTGGGGGAGGTTGGACTAGCGGGCACAGATACGCAGTATTTT.

The chain couples TRBV28 to TRBJ2-1; no firm D call. CDR1 and CDR2 from the germline V gene are MDHEN and SYDVKM. V dropped 5 bases and J dropped 0 bases, with 14 bases sitting between them. The CDR3 covers 16 residues. CDR3 in amino acids: CASSLQRLSSYNEQFF. The CDR3 DNA follows: TGTGCCAGCAGTCTCCAAAGGTTAAGCTCCTACAATGAGCAGTTCTTC. Variable domain in full (rest from reference TRBV28 and TRBJ2-1): DVKVTQSSRYLVKRTGEKVFLECVQDMDHENMFWYRQDPGLGLRLIYFSYDVKMKEKGDIPEGYSVSREKKERFSLILESASTNQTSMYLCASSLQRLSSYNEQFFGPGTRLTVL.

This chain uses TRBV20-1 with TRBJ2-7; 9 bases are a match to TRBD1. The CDR3 is 14 residues long. In germline, CDR1 is DFQATT, CDR2 SNEGSKA (reference sequence). Trimming took 1 base from V and 4 from J; bases not matched to a gene: 5. The CDR3 region is CSARAPGQGYEQYF. As DNA, the CDR3 is TGCAGTGCTAGAGCCCCGGGACAGGGTTACGAGCAGTACTTC.

This rearrangement joins TRBV20-1 to TRBJ1-6; D perhaps matches TRBD1 (5 bases). V lost 1 base and J 8 bases, leaving 12 bases between the germline ends. The germline CDR1 and CDR2 sequences are DFQATT and SNEGSKA (reference sequence). The CDR3 runs to 14 residues. The CDR3: CSARVSRADSPLHF. In nucleotides, the CDR3 is TGCAGTGCTAGAGTCTCCAGGGCCGATTCACCCCTCCACTTT.